The 23 T cell receptor beta chains below all came from one sample that was sequenced in a study of CD8 T cells in ankylosing spondylitis. MiXCR, run by TCRdb on the 5' RACE reads, gives a single entry per CDR3 protein. The sample lists about 150,000 distinct CDR3 sequences, approximately 10% occurring once. Material: blood, either unsorted or a sorted T cell fraction (not recorded which). Receptor source: a female donor with ankylosing spondylitis or in good health (not recorded which).

A note on this clonotype: A much larger clone is a single base away; this may be a read error. The J gene is TRBJ2-7, the V gene TRBV10-3; TRBD2 agrees at 8 bases. This CDR3 has 14 residues. Germline CDR1 ENHRY, CDR2 SYGVKD. The CDR3 region has the DNA TGTACCATCGGGGCCGTGGGACTAGCCTACGAGCAGTACTTC. Protein: CTIGAVGLAYEQYF.

Concerning this clonotype itself: The junction departs from the called germline gene at one end, perhaps through a read error. V usage is TRBV3-1 and J usage is TRBJ1-2, with 7 nucleotides matching TRBD1. The CDR3 totals 15 residues. Germline lookup yields CDR1 LGHDT and CDR2 YNNKEL (reference sequence). The CDR3 sequence: CASSQGGDRRPQKVF. In nucleotides, the CDR3 is TGTGCCAGCAGCCAGGGTGGGGACAGACGGCCTCAAAAAGTCTTC. Full variable domain (rest looked up from reference TRBV3-1 and TRBJ1-2): DTAVSQTPKYLVTQMGNDKSIKCEQNLGHDTMYWYKQDSKKFLKIMFSYNNKELIINETVPNRFSPKSPDKAHLNLHINSLELGDSAVYFCASSQGGDRRPQKVFGSGTRLTVV.

This clonotype was observed many times. The V call is TRBV7-2, the J call TRBJ2-4; D uncertain. The CDR3 is 13 residues long. CDR1 is SGHTA, CDR2 FQGNSA, per germline. V was pared by 4 bases and J by 7 bases, with 11 bases between. CDR3 coding DNA: TGTGCCAGCAGCTCCCCTGATCTGAACATTCAGTACTTC. This encodes CASSSPDLNIQYF.

This clonotype was recorded many times. The V gene is TRBV5-1, the J gene TRBJ2-2, with D uncertain. Trimming removed 0 bases at V and 3 bases at J, with 6 bases between. The germline CDR1 and CDR2 sequences are SGHRS and YFSETQ. The CDR3 covers 14 residues. CDR3 region: CASSLVTDTGELFF. The CDR3 nucleotides read TGCGCCAGCAGCTTGGTTACCGACACCGGGGAGCTGTTTTTT. Using reference TRBV5-1 and TRBJ2-2 for the parts outside the CDR3, the full variable domain is KAGVTQTPRYLIKTRGQQVTLSCSPISGHRSVSWYQQTPGQGLQFLFEYFSETQRNKGNFPGRFSGRQFSNSRSEMNVSTLELGDSALYLCASSLVTDTGELFFGEGSRLTVL.

The sample holds many counts of this clonotype. The chain joins TRBV20-1 to TRBJ2-1, with D perhaps TRBD2 (7 bases). In germline, CDR1 is DFQATT, CDR2 SNEGSKA (reference sequence). Between the trimmed V and J ends, which lost 4 bases and 16 bases, there was a span of 23 bases. The CDR3 sequence is 13 residues long. CDR3 DNA sequence: TGCAGTGCTACCCTAAGGGTAGGGGGGGCCGAATTCTTC. Translation: CSATLRVGGAEFF.

This clonotype showed up many times. The gene calls are TRBV7-2 and TRBJ2-7; D gene unclear. V was clipped by 2 bases and J by 0 bases, with 8 bases between them. Germline V gene data show CDR1 as SGHTA and CDR2 as FQGNSA. This CDR3 comprises 14 residues. CDR3 sequence reads: CASSLSSGSYEQYF. CDR3 nucleotides: TGTGCCAGCAGCTTAAGCTCGGGCTCCTACGAGCAGTACTTC.

This clonotype was detected many times. V is TRBV27 and J is TRBJ2-1; TRBD2 matches at 10 bases. Trimming cost V 2 bases and J 10 bases; bases outside gene matches: 8. Per germline, CDR1 MNHEY and CDR2 SMNVEV (reference sequence). There are 15 residues in the CDR3. The CDR3 reads CASSLEAGGPGEQFF. The CDR3 DNA reads TGTGCCAGCAGTTTAGAAGCGGGAGGGCCAGGGGAGCAGTTCTTC.

This clonotype appeared many times. This rearrangement joins TRBV29-1 to TRBJ1-1; TRBD1 might be the D (6 bases). The V end lost 3 bases, the J end lost 2 bases, and 10 bases lay between the germline ends. The CDR3 has 13 amino acids. Germline loops: CDR1 SQVTM, CDR2 ANQGSEA. CDR3 DNA sequence: TGCAGCGTTGAGGGACACCATAACACTGAAGCTTTCTTT. Amino acid sequence: CSVEGHHNTEAFF.

This clonotype came up many times. The CDR3 region is CASSSVGGATGELFF. The CDR3, as DNA: TGTGCCAGCAGCTCTGTAGGAGGGGCCACCGGGGAGCTGTTTTTT. The V and J genes are TRBV7-6 and TRBJ2-2, with D possibly matching TRBD2 (6 bases). CDR1 and CDR2 (germline): SGHVS, FNYEAQ. This CDR3 spans 15 amino acids. V gave up 4 bases and J gave up 4 bases, with 13 bases separating them.

This clonotype was counted many times. The rearrangement uses TRBV5-1 and TRBJ1-1; D is undetermined. With 1 base removed from V and 2 bases from J, the gap between germline ends came to 6 bases. This CDR3 contains 13 residues. The germline CDR1 and CDR2 sequences are SGHRS and YFSETQ. In DNA form, the CDR3 reads TGCGCCAGCAGCTTGCAGCCTAACACTGAAGCTTTCTTT. Amino acids: CASSLQPNTEAFF.

In its sample, this clonotype was seen many times. CDR3 nucleotide sequence: TGTGCCAGTAGTATAGAGAGGGGGGCTGAAGCTTTCTTT. It yields the protein CASSIERGAEAFF. V is TRBV19 and J is TRBJ1-1; tentative D call: TRBD1 (6 bases). This CDR3 is built from 13 residues. V gave up 0 bases and J gave up 6 bases, with 8 bases separating them. From germline, CDR1 is LNHDA and CDR2 SQIVND (reference sequence).

This clonotype was seen at least ten times. V usage is TRBV5-1 and J usage is TRBJ2-1, with D possibly called TRBD1 or TRBD2 (5 bases each). This CDR3 region has 15 residues. Trimming pared 2 bases from V and 1 base from J, leaving 10 bases between. The germline gives CDR1 SGHRS, CDR2 YFSETQ. The CDR3 DNA is TGCGCCAGCAGCTTTAGGTGGGGGTCCTACAATGAGCAGTTCTTC. Translating gives CASSFRWGSYNEQFF. Full variable domain (rest looked up from reference TRBV5-1 and TRBJ2-1): KAGVTQTPRYLIKTRGQQVTLSCSPISGHRSVSWYQQTPGQGLQFLFEYFSETQRNKGNFPGRFSGRQFSNSRSEMNVSTLELGDSALYLCASSFRWGSYNEQFFGPGTRLTVL.

This clonotype has a count of ten or more. The chain employs TRBV20-1 and TRBJ2-1, with 7 bases matching TRBD2. Trimming cost V 3 bases and J 4 bases; bases outside gene matches: 9. In germline, CDR1 is DFQATT, CDR2 SNEGSKA (reference sequence). The CDR3 totals 15 residues. The CDR3 here is CSASLGRPEYNEQFF. Written as DNA, the CDR3 is TGCAGTGCTAGCCTCGGGAGGCCGGAATACAATGAGCAGTTCTTC.

This clonotype was counted at least ten times. CDR3 protein: CSARWAASYGYTF. The CDR3 DNA reads TGCAGTGCTAGATGGGCTGCCTCCTATGGCTACACCTTC. The gene calls are TRBV20-1 and TRBJ1-2; D gene uncertain. V was trimmed by 2 bases and J by 4 bases, leaving 11 bases between them. The CDR3 is 13 amino acids. Germline loops: CDR1 DFQATT, CDR2 SNEGSKA (reference sequence).

In its sample, this clonotype was seen many times. The chain has TRBV27 and TRBJ2-1; D uncertain. Trimming cost V 4 bases and J 8 bases, with 12 bases left between them. From germline, CDR1 is MNHEY and CDR2 SMNVEV (reference sequence). This CDR3 spans 13 amino acids. In DNA, the CDR3 is TGTGCCAGCAGTTGGCCGGCAGGCGATGAGCAGTTCTTC. Protein product: CASSWPAGDEQFF.

This clonotype was observed many times. J is TRBJ2-1 and V is TRBV24-1; possible D gene TRBD1, 5 bases. CDR3 size: 15 residues. Trimming cost V 5 bases and J 5 bases, with 15 bases left between them. Germline lookup yields CDR1 KGHDR and CDR2 SFDVKD. CDR3 loop: CATSVKAGNHNEQFF. Written as DNA, the CDR3 is TGTGCCACCAGTGTTAAGGCAGGGAACCACAATGAGCAGTTCTTC.

This clonotype was observed at least ten times. This chain joins TRBV12-3 or TRBV12-4 and TRBJ1-3, with no clear D. The ends were cut back, 2 bases at V and 4 bases at J, with 9 bases in the middle. This CDR3 comprises 14 residues. CDR3 coding DNA: TGTGCCAGCAGTTTACGGCCGAAGGGAAACACCATATATTTT. This codes for CASSLRPKGNTIYF.

This clonotype was seen only a few times. The chain combines TRBV7-8 with TRBJ2-1; D possibly uses TRBD1 or TRBD2 (6 bases each). The CDR3 spans 16 residues. Between the trimmed V and J ends, which lost 0 bases and 6 bases, there was a span of 15 bases. Germline V lookup: CDR1 SGHVS, CDR2 FQNEAQ. The CDR3 bases are TGTGCCAGCAGCTTAGCGGTTGGGGGGCAGGGCAATGAGCAGTTCTTC. Translated, it gives CASSLAVGGQGNEQFF. The variable domain in full, completed from reference TRBV7-8 and TRBJ2-1, reads GAGVSQSPRYKVAKRGQDVALRCDPISGHVSLFWYQQALGQGPEFLTYFQNEAQLDKSGLPSDRFFAERPEGSVSTLKIQRTQQEDSAVYLCASSLAVGGQGNEQFFGPGTRLTVL.

This clonotype came up a few times. This chain links TRBV4-2 with TRBJ2-2; maybe TRBD1 (7 bases). Trimming took 1 base from V and 7 from J, leaving 13 bases between them. Per germline, CDR1 LGHNA and CDR2 YNFKEQ. The CDR3 has 15 amino acids. The CDR3 DNA reads TGTGCCAGCAGCCAAGTGGAGGGGGCGGGCGGGGAGCTGTTTTTT. As protein: CASSQVEGAGGELFF.

This clonotype appeared many times. V is TRBV20-1 and J is TRBJ2-1; D gene ambiguous. This CDR3 spans 14 amino acids. V was clipped by 0 bases and J by 6 bases, with 12 bases between them. The germline V gene encodes CDR1 DFQATT and CDR2 SNEGSKA (reference sequence). The CDR3 sequence is CSAREVASVNEQFF. The CDR3 coding sequence is TGCAGTGCTAGAGAGGTAGCTTCGGTCAATGAGCAGTTCTTC.

This clonotype appeared many times. The chain recombines TRBV5-1 with TRBJ2-7, with TRBD1 matching over 9 bases. Germline V gives CDR1 SGHRS, CDR2 YFSETQ. Trimming cost V 0 bases and J 5 bases; bases outside gene matches: 9. The CDR3 has 16 residues. This CDR3 is CASSLAEGTGIHEQYF. The DNA of the CDR3 is TGCGCCAGCAGCTTGGCCGAAGGGACAGGGATCCACGAGCAGTACTTC.

J is TRBJ1-1 and V is TRBV7-8, with D perhaps TRBD1 (6 bases). This CDR3 region has 13 residues. Germline CDR1 reads SGHVS; CDR2 reads FQNEAQ. V dropped 6 bases and J dropped 8 bases, with 16 bases sitting between them. The CDR3 sequence is CASSLGGGQEAFF. The DNA of the CDR3 is TGTGCCAGCAGTCTAGGGGGGGGGCAGGAAGCTTTCTTT.

This clonotype was recorded many times. The chain is built from TRBV27 and TRBJ1-1; the D is unclear. In germline, CDR1 is MNHEY, CDR2 SMNVEV (reference sequence). V gave up 6 bases and J gave up 1 base, with 12 bases separating them. There are 14 residues in the CDR3. The chain's CDR3 is CASREWGSNTEAFF. The CDR3 DNA sequence: TGTGCCAGCAGAGAATGGGGATCGAACACTGAAGCTTTCTTT.